This T cell receptor beta chain was identified during a study of T cells after yellow fever vaccination. Study-wide background: Low-cell-number fractions were prepared with SMART-Seq v4 Ultra Low Input.

MiXCR was run by TCRdb on the 5' RACE reads, yielding one entry per CDR3 protein. Here the sample spans a few hundred thousand distinct CDR3 sequences, around 20% being singletons. This clonotype was found a few times. Germline CDR1 is MNHEY and CDR2 is SVGAGI. This CDR3 contains 15 residues. Trimming removed 0 bases from V and 4 bases from J, with 12 bases in between. This receptor was obtained from a man younger than 35 who received the YFV17D yellow fever vaccine. This sample comprised PBMCs, obtained before the yellow fever booster vaccination. The chain is built from TRBV6-5 and TRBJ1-2; tentative D call: TRBD1 (5 bases). CDR3 in DNA: TGTGCCAGCAGTTACTCGGATGGGGCCTCCTATGGCTACACCTTC. Residues: CASSYSDGASYGYTF.